Following are 25 T cell receptor beta chains from one sample sequenced in a study of cytomegalovirus exposure and HLA in healthy donors. Method: immunoSEQ multiplex PCR; TCRdb's copy keeps in-frame clones and lacks some. This sample has 130,000 or so clones; more than 75% occur once, and the top ten carry roughly 2%. Sequenced input: PBMCs. These receptors originate from a woman aged 25 to 39 in good health and CMV-seronegative.

This clone came up a few times. The chain is built from TRBV15 and TRBJ2-7; 10 bases are shared with TRBD1. Germline V gives CDR1 LNHNV, CDR2 YYDKDF (reference sequence). The CDR3 loop spans 14 amino acids. V was clipped by 3 bases and J by 6 bases; unmatched bases: 5. CDR3 amino acids: CATSRGDRGSEQYF. DNA of the CDR3: TGTGCCACCAGCAGGGGGGACAGGGGATCCGAGCAGTACTTC.

This chain joins TRBV6-5 and TRBJ1-2; TRBD1 aligns across 9 bases. Germline values: CDR1 MNHEY, CDR2 SVGAGI. Unmatched junction bases numbered 9, after V lost 2 bases and J lost 5 bases. CDR3 length: 16 residues. The CDR3 DNA is TGTGCCAGCAGTTACCTCACCTCGACAGGGGGGTATGGCTACACCTTC. Translating gives CASSYLTSTGGYGYTF.

Here the CDR3 DNA reads TGTGCCTGGAGTCTAGGAGGGGCGACGTCCTACAATGAGCAGTTCTTC. Protein sequence: CAWSLGGATSYNEQFF. The V and J genes are TRBV30 and TRBJ2-1; D might be TRBD2 (6 bases). Germline V gene data show CDR1 as GTSNPN and CDR2 as SVGIG (reference sequence). The CDR3 length is 16 residues. V was shortened by 2 bases and J by 1 base, with 15 bases between the two germline ends.

This clone came up once. The chain couples TRBV28 to TRBJ1-6, with D unclear. CDR1 is MDHEN, CDR2 SYDVKM, per germline. Deletions cut 5 bases from V and 9 bases from J, with 8 bases between. This CDR3 has 12 amino acids. CDR3 DNA: TGTGCCAGCAGTCTACCTACTTCACCCCTCCACTTT. As protein: CASSLPTSPLHF.

The chain couples TRBV6-5 to TRBJ2-7; 12 nucleotides match TRBD2. Germline trimming cut 2 bases from V and 2 bases from J; bases unmatched to any gene: 1. From germline, CDR1 is MNHEY and CDR2 SVGAGI. The CDR3 loop spans 15 amino acids. The CDR3 spells CASSYPSGGAYEQYF. CDR3 nucleotides: TGTGCCAGCAGTTACCCTAGCGGGGGGGCCTACGAGCAGTACTTC.

CDR3 bases: TGTGCCAGCAGCTCGGAGCGACAGGGGGGCTCCTATAATTCACCCCTCCACTTT. Translation: CASSSERQGGSYNSPLHF. The chain couples TRBV5-4 to TRBJ1-6, with 9 bases matching TRBD1. The CDR3 is 18 residues long. CDR1 and CDR2 (germline): SGHNT, YYREEE (reference sequence). V was pared by 3 bases and J by 0 bases, with 7 bases of the junction left unmatched.

The chain employs TRBV5-1 and TRBJ1-1, with TRBD1 matching over 10 bases. The CDR3 consists of 17 residues. Germline V gene lookup returns CDR1 SGHRS and CDR2 YFSETQ. J lost 2 bases, V lost 0 bases, and 7 bases had no gene match. The CDR3 nucleotides are TGCGCCAGCAGCTTGGAGATCGGGACAGGGGATAACACTGAAGCTTTCTTT. It codes for CASSLEIGTGDNTEAFF.

The chain couples TRBV5-6 to TRBJ1-4; the D is unclear. The CDR3 extends over 12 amino acids. The V gene lost 4 bases and the J gene lost 7 bases, with 8 bases spanning the gap. Germline CDR1 is SGHDT and CDR2 is YYEEEE. CDR3 residues: CASSLRSEKLFF. CDR3 bases: TGTGCCAGCAGCCTGAGGTCTGAAAAACTGTTTTTT. Using reference TRBV5-6 and TRBJ1-4 for the parts outside the CDR3, the full variable domain is DAGVTQSPTHLIKTRGQQVTLRCSPKSGHDTVSWYQQALGQGPQFIFQYYEEEERQRGNFPDRFSGHQFPNYSSELNVNALLLGDSALYLCASSLRSEKLFFGSGTQLSVL.

This chain links TRBV7-2 with TRBJ1-1, with D maybe TRBD1 (5 bases). Germline-derived CDR1 and CDR2 are SGHTA and FQGNSA. V shed 1 base and J shed 4 bases, with 13 bases lying between them. The CDR3 is 15 amino acids. CDR3 in DNA: TGTGCCAGCAGCTTAGAGGTCAGGGAGGTCACTGAAGCTTTCTTT. Translation gives CASSLEVREVTEAFF.

The CDR3 DNA reads TGTGCCAGCAGTTCCACAGGGACCGGTCAGCCCCAGCATTTT. It encodes CASSSTGTGQPQHF. V is TRBV2 and J is TRBJ1-5; maybe TRBD1 (6 bases). V gave up 5 bases and J gave up 6 bases, with 14 bases separating them. Germline V lookup: CDR1 SNHLY, CDR2 FYNNEI. This CDR3 is built from 14 residues.

Here the CDR3 reads CASSLSTAGSSYEQYF. The CDR3 coding sequence is TGTGCCAGCTCACTTTCGACAGCCGGGAGCTCCTACGAGCAGTACTTC. This chain connects TRBV18 to TRBJ2-7; the D gene is possibly TRBD2 (6 bases). The CDR3 runs 16 residues. The ends were cut back, 4 bases at V and 0 bases at J, with 16 bases in the middle. Per the germline V gene, CDR1 is KGHSH and CDR2 is LQKENI.

The chain combines TRBV5-1 with TRBJ2-5, with 7 bases aligning to TRBD2. This CDR3 contains 16 residues. V shed 4 bases, J shed 2 bases, and the junction held 11 bases outside the gene matches. Per germline, CDR1 SGHRS and CDR2 YFSETQ. As DNA, the CDR3 is TGCGCCAGCAGCATCCTTCCGCTAGCGGATCAAGAGACCCAGTACTTC. Amino acids: CASSILPLADQETQYF.

The chain employs TRBV5-4 and TRBJ2-3, with 11 positions matching TRBD2. J lost 4 bases, V lost 0 bases, and 16 bases had no gene match. Germline V gene lookup returns CDR1 SGHNT and CDR2 YYREEE (reference sequence). The CDR3 covers 20 residues. The chain's CDR3 is CASSLGLPLIAGGLSDTQYF. As DNA, the CDR3 is TGTGCCAGCAGCTTGGGACTACCTCTCATAGCGGGGGGGTTGTCAGATACGCAGTATTTT.

This chain links TRBV6-5 with TRBJ1-1; TRBD1 is a possible D gene (5 bases). The CDR3 covers 13 residues. Looked up from germline, CDR1 is MNHEY and CDR2 is SVGAGI. The V end lost 6 bases, the J end lost 1 base, and 9 bases lay between the germline ends. The CDR3 DNA is TGTGCCAGCAGCGTTGACAGGAACACTGAAGCTTTCTTT. Its translation: CASSVDRNTEAFF.

This clone was seen once. This chain links TRBV11-2 with TRBJ2-3; TRBD2 matches at 14 bases. The CDR3 length is 15 residues. The V and J ends lost 5 bases and 4 bases, in that order; junction bases with no gene match: 2. Germline V CDR1 and CDR2: SGHAT, FQNNGV. In DNA form, the CDR3 reads TGTGCCAGCAGCCGGACTAGCGGGGGGTCAGATACGCAGTATTTT. It codes for CASSRTSGGSDTQYF.

The chain recombines TRBV7-2 with TRBJ2-3, with a tentative D call TRBD2 (6 bases). CDR3 length: 19 amino acids. V dropped 5 bases and J dropped 2 bases, with 26 bases sitting between them. Germline assignment: CDR1 SGHTA and CDR2 FQGNSA. Here the CDR3 DNA reads TGTGCCAGCAGCCCCCAGTGGAGGGCGACAAGACCCCTCACAGATACGCAGTATTTT. Amino acid sequence: CASSPQWRATRPLTDTQYF.

V usage is TRBV7-9 and J usage is TRBJ2-3, with 7 bases identical to TRBD1. Germline V gene sequence: CDR1 SEHNR, CDR2 FQNEAQ (reference sequence). V gave up 5 bases and J gave up 1 base; unmatched junction bases: 9. This CDR3 has 16 residues. In DNA form, the CDR3 reads TGTGCCAGCAGCCCCGTGAAGGGGGCAGGCACAGATACGCAGTATTTT. This gives the protein CASSPVKGAGTDTQYF.

The rearrangement uses TRBV29-1 and TRBJ2-3, with D possibly matching TRBD1 (6 bases). V lost 7 bases, J lost 1 base, and 12 bases lay in between. CDR1 is SQVTM, CDR2 ANQGSEA, per germline. The CDR3 is 13 amino acids. This CDR3 reads CSAVPGGTDTQYF. Written as DNA, the CDR3 is TGCAGCGCGGTGCCAGGGGGCACAGATACGCAGTATTTT.

This clone was recorded a few times. The chain recombines TRBV19 with TRBJ1-2; D not resolved. The V gene's germline CDR1 is LNHDA and CDR2 SQIVND (reference sequence). This CDR3 contains 11 residues. The V end was cut by 8 bases, the J end by 4 bases, with 8 bases between. The chain's CDR3 is CASRALYGYTF. The CDR3 coding sequence is TGTGCCAGTCGAGCACTCTATGGCTACACCTTC.

The CDR3 region is CASSPTGFPHEQYF. In DNA form, the CDR3 reads TGTGCCAGTAGTCCGACAGGGTTTCCCCACGAGCAGTACTTC. The chain recombines TRBV19 with TRBJ2-7, with TRBD1 matching over 7 bases. CDR1 and CDR2 (germline): LNHDA, SQIVND (reference sequence). The length of the CDR3 is 14 residues. Losses at the gene ends were 5 bases for V and 5 bases for J; bases not matched to a gene: 9.

This clone was seen more than once but under ten times. The chain recombines TRBV10-3 with TRBJ2-2, with 7 positions matching TRBD1. The germline gives CDR1 ENHRY, CDR2 SYGVKD. The CDR3 is 13 amino acids. Germline trimming cut 11 bases from V and 3 bases from J; bases unmatched to any gene: 6. The CDR3 sequence is CASRGLDTGELFF. The CDR3 DNA sequence: TGTGCCTCCAGGGGGTTGGACACCGGGGAGCTGTTTTTT.

The chain combines TRBV11-3 with TRBJ2-5; TRBD1 is a possible D gene (6 bases). V was shortened by 5 bases and J by 4 bases, with 14 bases between the two germline ends. The CDR3 covers 14 residues. Germline V lookup: CDR1 SGHNT, CDR2 YENEEA. In DNA, the CDR3 is TGTGCCAGCAGCCCATTAAGCAGGGGAGAGACCCAGTACTTC. Translating gives CASSPLSRGETQYF.

This clone was recorded a few times. This rearrangement joins TRBV6-1 to TRBJ1-4, with D unclear. V lost 2 bases and J lost 8, with 12 bases in between. Germline lookup yields CDR1 MNHNS and CDR2 SASEGT. This CDR3 has 14 amino acids. CDR3 sequence: CASSEPGSGEKLFF. The DNA for the CDR3 is TGTGCCAGCAGTGAACCGGGCTCGGGAGAAAAACTGTTTTTT.

The CDR3 nucleotides are TGTGCCAGCAGCCCCAGCCAGGGAACTGGGGCCAACGTCCTGACTTTC. Translated, it gives CASSPSQGTGANVLTF. The chain couples TRBV7-6 to TRBJ2-6, with TRBD1 as a possible D gene (5 bases). The germline V gene has CDR1 SGHVS and CDR2 FNYEAQ. The V end lost 5 bases, the J end lost 2 bases, and 13 bases lay between the germline ends. This CDR3 has 16 residues.

V is TRBV18 and J is TRBJ2-2; 7 nucleotides align to TRBD1. The germline V gene encodes CDR1 KGHSH and CDR2 LQKENI. CDR3 length equals 15 residues. J was trimmed by 4 bases and V by 4 bases; bases with no gene match: 6. CDR3 coding DNA: TGTGCCAGCTCACGGGGACAGCAAGTCACCGGGGAGCTGTTTTTT. This sequence encodes CASSRGQQVTGELFF.